This TCR beta chain was identified in a study of glioma-infiltrating T cells after dendritic cell vaccination. CDR1 is MNHNS, CDR2 SASEGT, per germline. The ends were cut back, 7 bases at V and 1 base at J, with 10 bases in the middle. There are 13 residues in the CDR3. Time point described: after dendritic cell vaccination, including at tumor progression/relapse. Clones were sequenced by immunoSEQ multiplex PCR, and TCRdb holds only the in-frame ones, with some missing. In the table there are just under 100,000 clones, around 80% of which are singletons. The sequence derives from a human donor with glioblastoma. The chain carries TRBV6-1 and TRBJ2-5; the D is unclear. The source was blood, collected after dendritic cell vaccination. CDR3 amino acids: CASTPLAQETQYF. CDR3 DNA: TGTGCCAGCACCCCCTTGGCCCAAGAGACCCAGTACTTC.